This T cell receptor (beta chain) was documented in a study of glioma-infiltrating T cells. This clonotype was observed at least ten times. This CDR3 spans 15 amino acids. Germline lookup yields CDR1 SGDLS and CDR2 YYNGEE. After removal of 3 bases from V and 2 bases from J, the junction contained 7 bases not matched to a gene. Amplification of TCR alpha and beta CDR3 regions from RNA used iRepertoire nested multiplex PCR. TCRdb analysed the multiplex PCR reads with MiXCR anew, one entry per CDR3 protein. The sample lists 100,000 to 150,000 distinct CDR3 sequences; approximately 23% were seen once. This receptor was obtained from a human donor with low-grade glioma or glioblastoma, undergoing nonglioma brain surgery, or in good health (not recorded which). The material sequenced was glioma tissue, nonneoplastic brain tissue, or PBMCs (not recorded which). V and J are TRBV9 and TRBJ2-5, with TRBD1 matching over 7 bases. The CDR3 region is CASSATGYVQETQYF. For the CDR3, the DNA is TGTGCCAGCAGCGCGACAGGGTACGTTCAAGAGACCCAGTACTTC.